This T cell receptor (beta chain) was found in a study of vaccination and CD4 T cells after COVID-19. A remark on this clonotype: Its target is not known.

Treatment described: approximately 9-day PBMC culture with coronavirus spike peptide pools or control peptides (ViraFEST assay). The Oncomine TCR Beta short-read assay was applied to DNA of cultured CD4+ T cells. MiXCR, run by TCRdb on the PCR reads, gives a single entry per CDR3 protein. Altogether some 14,000 distinct CDR3 sequences are present, 56% being singletons, with the ten largest covering 15% to 20%. Trimming took 6 bases from V and 2 from J, leaving 17 bases between them. CDR3 length: 17 residues. Germline CDR1 is MDHEN and CDR2 is SYDVKM. The sequencing sample was made of CD4+ T cells from blood, cultured in vitro. The chain joins TRBV28 to TRBJ2-6; no clear D. This clonotype originated in a human donor who had recovered from COVID-19. CDR3 DNA: TGTGCCAGCAGACAAATGGACGGATCGGCTGGGGCCAACGTCCTGACTTTC. It codes for CASRQMDGSAGANVLTF.